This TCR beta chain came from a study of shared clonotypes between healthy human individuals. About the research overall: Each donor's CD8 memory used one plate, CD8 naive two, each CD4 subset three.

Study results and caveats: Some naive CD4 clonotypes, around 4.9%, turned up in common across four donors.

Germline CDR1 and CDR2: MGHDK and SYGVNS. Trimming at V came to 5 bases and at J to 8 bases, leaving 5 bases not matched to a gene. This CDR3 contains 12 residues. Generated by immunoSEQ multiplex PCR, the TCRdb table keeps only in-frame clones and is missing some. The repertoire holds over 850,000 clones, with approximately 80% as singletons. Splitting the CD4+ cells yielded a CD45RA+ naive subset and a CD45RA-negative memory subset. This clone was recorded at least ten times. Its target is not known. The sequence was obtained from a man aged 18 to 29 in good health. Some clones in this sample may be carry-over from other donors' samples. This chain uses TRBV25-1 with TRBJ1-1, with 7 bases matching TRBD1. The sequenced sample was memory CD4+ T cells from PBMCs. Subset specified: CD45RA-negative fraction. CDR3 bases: TGTGCCAGCAGTTTCCCGACAGGGGAAGCTTTCTTT. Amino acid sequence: CASSFPTGEAFF. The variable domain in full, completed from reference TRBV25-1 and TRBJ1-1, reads EADIYQTPRYLVIGTGKKITLECSQTMGHDKMYWYQQDPGMELHLIHYSYGVNSTEKGDLSSESTVSRIRTEHFPLTLESARPSHTSQYLCASSFPTGEAFFGQGTRLTVV.